These 3 T cell receptor beta chains came from one sample sequenced in a study of blood T cells in healthy people across ages (dated by TCRdb to between 2014 and 2016). Preparation of the library involved 5' RACE. TCRdb shows the sequencer as Illumina HiSeq 2500. A second roughly 6 to 11 cycle PCR used a sample-barcoded 5' primer and a J-beta primer mix. Through fastp at Q25 and MiXCR, TCRdb rebuilt clones from the public reads, retaining in-frame beta chains. Duplicate CDR3 protein sequences are folded into a single record with the most common DNA and genes. The sample has around 900,000 distinct CDR3 sequences on record, under 35% of them singletons. 17% of the sample belongs to the ten largest clones. The sample was blood. Receptors were obtained from a woman older than 75 in good health.

This clonotype appeared many times. This chain links TRBV2 with TRBJ1-5, with D uncertain. The CDR3 is 14 amino acids. Germline values: CDR1 SNHLY, CDR2 FYNNEI. V dropped 7 bases and J dropped 0 bases, with 10 bases sitting between them. CDR3 in amino acids: CASMPGNSNQPQHF. CDR3 nucleotides: TGTGCCAGCATGCCGGGGAATAGCAATCAGCCCCAGCATTTT.

There are many counts of this clonotype. The chain uses TRBV15 and TRBJ2-3, with TRBD2 identical over 9 bases. Germline loops: CDR1 LNHNV, CDR2 YYDKDF (reference sequence). The CDR3 is made up of 15 amino acids. V was clipped by 2 bases and J by 2 bases; unmatched bases: 2. The CDR3 DNA follows: TGTGCCACCAGCAGACCTAGCGGGAACACAGATACGCAGTATTTT. The encoded protein is CATSRPSGNTDTQYF.

Ten or more counts support this clonotype. The genes are TRBV28 and TRBJ1-5; 10 bases align to TRBD1. Germline V gene lookup returns CDR1 MDHEN and CDR2 SYDVKM. CDR3 size: 16 residues. The ends lost 2 bases at V and 6 bases at J; junction bases unmatched: 7. This CDR3 reads CASSLLNGQGGQPQHF. CDR3 sequence (DNA): TGTGCCAGCAGTTTACTTAACGGACAGGGGGGTCAGCCCCAGCATTTT.